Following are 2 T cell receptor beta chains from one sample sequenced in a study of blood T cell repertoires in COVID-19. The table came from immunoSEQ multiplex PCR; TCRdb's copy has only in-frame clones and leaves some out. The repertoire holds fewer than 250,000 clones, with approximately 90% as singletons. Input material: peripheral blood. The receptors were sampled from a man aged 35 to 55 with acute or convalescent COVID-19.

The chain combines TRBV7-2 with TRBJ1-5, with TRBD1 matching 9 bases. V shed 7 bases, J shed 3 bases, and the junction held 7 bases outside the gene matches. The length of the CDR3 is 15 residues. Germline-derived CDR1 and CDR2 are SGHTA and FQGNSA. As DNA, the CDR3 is TGTGCCAGCAACACCGGGACAGGGTACAATCAGCCCCAGCATTTT. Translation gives CASNTGTGYNQPQHF.

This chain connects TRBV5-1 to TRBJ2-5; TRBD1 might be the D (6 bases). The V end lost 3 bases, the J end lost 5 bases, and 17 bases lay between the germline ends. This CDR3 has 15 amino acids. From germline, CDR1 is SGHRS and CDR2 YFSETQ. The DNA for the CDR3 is TGCGCCAGCAGCTCAGCCTCCAGGGGCGGGGAGACCCAGTACTTC. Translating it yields CASSSASRGGETQYF.